The clone carrying this T cell receptor (beta chain) was detected many times. The junction does not match germline at one end; this may be a read error. Investigators profiled TCR beta VDJ and CDR3 from genomic DNA template. Each CDR3 protein is one row after TCRdb ran MiXCR on the reads. This table has some 180,000 distinct CDR3 sequences, 45% to 50% appearing once. This sample stems from a study of CD8+CD57+ T cells in acquired aplastic anemia. Study details: Healthy donor sequencing depth: roughly 10 million CD4+, around 12 million CD8+ reads.

Germline V lookup: CDR1 SGHNT, CDR2 YYREEE (reference sequence). The CDR3 covers 18 residues. Sequencing used sorted CD4+, CD8+, or CD8+CD57+ T cells (not recorded which) from PBMCs. This sequence originates from a human donor in good health. The V call is TRBV5-4, the J call TRBJ2-3; 7 bases map to TRBD2. The CDR3 nucleotides read TGTGCCAGCAGGTTGGGTCGGCTAGCGGCACGGGGCACAGATACGCAGTATTTT. It translates to CASRLGRLAARGTDTQYF.